This T cell receptor (beta chain) was recovered during a study of cytomegalovirus exposure and HLA in healthy donors. Study-wide points: TCR clusters originating in the first cohort tended to co-occur in the roughly 120 validation repertoires, according to a later analysis. Published work reported that the classifier diagnosed cytomegalovirus status with high specificity and sensitivity.

CDR3 length: 12 residues. V lost 10 bases, J lost 4 bases, and 13 bases lay in between. Germline V lookup: CDR1 SNHLY, CDR2 FYNNEI. While the first cohort had around 700 subjects, the donors belonged to the separate validation cohort of over a hundred subjects. The data were produced by immunoSEQ multiplex PCR, yet TCRdb's version contains in-frame clones alone and is incomplete. The sample records some 170,000 clones, 86% being singletons. This clone has only a few counts. What it binds is unknown. V gene TRBV2 combines with J gene TRBJ1-2; no clear D gene. Sequencing was done on a sample of PBMCs. The sequence came from a woman in her twenties or thirties in good health and CMV-seronegative. The CDR3 spells CAISRAVYGYTF. CDR3 DNA sequence: TGTGCCATCTCCCGGGCAGTCTATGGCTACACCTTC.